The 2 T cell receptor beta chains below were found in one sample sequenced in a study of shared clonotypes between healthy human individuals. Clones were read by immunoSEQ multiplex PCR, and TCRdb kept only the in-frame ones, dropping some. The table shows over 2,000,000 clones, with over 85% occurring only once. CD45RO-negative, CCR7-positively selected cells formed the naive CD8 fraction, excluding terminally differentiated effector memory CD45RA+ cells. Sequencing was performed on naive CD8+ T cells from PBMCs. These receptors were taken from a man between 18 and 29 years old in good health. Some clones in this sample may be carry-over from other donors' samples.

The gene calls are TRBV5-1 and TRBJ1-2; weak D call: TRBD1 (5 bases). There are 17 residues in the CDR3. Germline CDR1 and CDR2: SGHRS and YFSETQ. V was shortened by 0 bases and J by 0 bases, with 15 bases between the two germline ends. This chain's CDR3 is CASSLDLGTQANYGYTF. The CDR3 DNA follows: TGCGCCAGCAGCTTGGACTTGGGGACTCAAGCTAACTATGGCTACACCTTC.

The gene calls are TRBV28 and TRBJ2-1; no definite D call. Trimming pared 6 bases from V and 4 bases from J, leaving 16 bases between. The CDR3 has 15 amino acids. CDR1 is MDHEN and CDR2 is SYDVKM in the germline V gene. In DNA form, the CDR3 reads TGTGCCAGCAGGATGCGGAAGACCTCTTACAATGAGCAGTTCTTC. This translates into CASRMRKTSYNEQFF.